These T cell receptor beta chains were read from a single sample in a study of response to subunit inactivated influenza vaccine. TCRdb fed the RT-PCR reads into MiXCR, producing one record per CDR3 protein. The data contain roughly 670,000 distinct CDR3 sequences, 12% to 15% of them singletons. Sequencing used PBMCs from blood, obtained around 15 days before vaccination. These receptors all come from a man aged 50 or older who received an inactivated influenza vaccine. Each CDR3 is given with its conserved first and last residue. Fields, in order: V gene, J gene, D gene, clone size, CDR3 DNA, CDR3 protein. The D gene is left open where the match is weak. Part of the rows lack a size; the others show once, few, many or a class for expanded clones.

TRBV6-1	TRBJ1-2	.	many	TGTGCCAGCATCAACCTGGGGGCAGGGCTGAACTATGGCTACACCTTC	CASINLGAGLNYGYTF
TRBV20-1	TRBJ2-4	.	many	TGCAGTGCTAGTCCATTTGGCGGCCTAAAGGGGAACATTCAGTACTTC	CSASPFGGLKGNIQYF
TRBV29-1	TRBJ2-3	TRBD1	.	TGCAGCTCGGGACAGAGCACAGATACGCAGTATTTT	CSSGQSTDTQYF
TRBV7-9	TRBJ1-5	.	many	TGTGCCAGCAGCCGCGGAGGGCGGCGGGGTCAGCCCCAGCATTTT	CASSRGGRRGQPQHF
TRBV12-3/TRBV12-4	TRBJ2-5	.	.	TGTGCCAGCAGTCGCTCAGGCCGGGAGACCCAGTACTTC	CASSRSGRETQYF
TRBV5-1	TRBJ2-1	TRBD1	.	TGCGCCAGCAGCGGAGGAGGGACAGGACCCCACAATGAGCAGTTCTTC	CASSGGGTGPHNEQFF
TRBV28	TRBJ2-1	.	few	TGTGCCAGCAGTTTTCAGGGGGGCGGTGAGCAGTTCTTC	CASSFQGGGEQFF
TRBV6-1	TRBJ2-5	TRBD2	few	TGTGCCAGCAGGGATAGCGGGGGGAACCAAGAGACCCAGTACTTC	CASRDSGGNQETQYF
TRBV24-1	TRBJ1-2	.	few	TGTGCCACCAGTGGATCACCATGGAGTAATGGCTACACCTTC	CATSGSPWSNGYTF
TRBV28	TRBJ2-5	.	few	TGTGCCAGCAGTACAACACTAGAAATTCAAGAGACCCAGTACTTC	CASSTTLEIQETQYF
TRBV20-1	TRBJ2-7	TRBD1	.	TGCAGTGCCGGGGACAGGTCCAAAGCAGCCTACGAGCAGTACTTC	CSAGDRSKAAYEQYF
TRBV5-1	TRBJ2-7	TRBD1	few	TGCGCCAGCAGCACTGGACAGGGGGGATCCTACGAGCAGTACTTC	CASSTGQGGSYEQYF
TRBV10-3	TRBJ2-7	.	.	TGTGCCATCAGTGCGGAATCCTACGAGCAGTACTTC	CAISAESYEQYF
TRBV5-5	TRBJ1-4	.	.	TGTGCCAGCAGCCCCCCCCAGGGAAAGGATGAAAAACTGTTTTTT	CASSPPQGKDEKLFF
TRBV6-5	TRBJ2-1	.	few	TGTGCCAGCAGTTCTGGACGGAACAATGAGCAGTTCTTC	CASSSGRNNEQFF
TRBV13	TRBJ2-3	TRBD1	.	TGTGCCAGCAGACCAACCGACAGGGAAAGGACAGATACGCAGTATTTT	CASRPTDRERTDTQYF
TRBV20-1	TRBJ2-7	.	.	TGCAGTGCTAGTTGGGGACCTACGGGACCCGAGCAGTACTTC	CSASWGPTGPEQYF
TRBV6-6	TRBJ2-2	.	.	TGTGCCAGCAGGTTTAACGCGAACACCGGGGAGCTGTTTTTT	CASRFNANTGELFF
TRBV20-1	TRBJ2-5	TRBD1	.	TGCAGTGCTTCCCCCCGGGACAGGGGGCTGTGGGGAGAGACCCAGTACTTC	CSASPRDRGLWGETQYF
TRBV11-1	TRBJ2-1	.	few	TGTGCCAGCAGCCCCAGTTTAAGGATTTGGCCAAGGGACCCCTACAATGAGCAGTTCTTC	CASSPSLRIWPRDPYNEQFF
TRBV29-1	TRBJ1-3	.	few	TGCAGCGTTGAATCTGGAAACACCATATATTTT	CSVESGNTIYF
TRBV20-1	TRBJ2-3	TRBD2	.	TGCAGTGCTAAAAGACTAGCGGGGTTCAGCACAGATACGCAGTATTTT	CSAKRLAGFSTDTQYF
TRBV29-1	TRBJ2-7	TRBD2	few	TGCAGCGTTGGAGACGCGACTAGCGGCGAGCAGTACTTC	CSVGDATSGEQYF
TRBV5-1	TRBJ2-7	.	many	TGCGCCAGCAGTACGCAGGGAAACGAGCAGTACTTC	CASSTQGNEQYF
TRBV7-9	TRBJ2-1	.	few	TGTGCCAGCAGCACTTCAGGGGCATGGCAGTTCTTC	CASSTSGAWQFF
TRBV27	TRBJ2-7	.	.	TGTGCCAGCAGTTCCTGGACACGATCTTACGAGCAGTACTTC	CASSSWTRSYEQYF
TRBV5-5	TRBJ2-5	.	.	TGTGCCAGCAGTCAGGGTGGGGCGAAAGAGACCCAGTACTTC	CASSQGGAKETQYF
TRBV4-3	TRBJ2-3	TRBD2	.	TGCGCCAGCAGCCTCAGGACTAGCGGGAAAGATACGCAGTATTTT	CASSLRTSGKDTQYF
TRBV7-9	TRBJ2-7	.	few	TGTGCCAGCAGCTTTATACAGGGTAGCGAGCAGTACTTC	CASSFIQGSEQYF
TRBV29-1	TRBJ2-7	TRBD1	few	TGCAGCGTTCGGAAGACAGGGGACCACGAGCAGTACTTC	CSVRKTGDHEQYF
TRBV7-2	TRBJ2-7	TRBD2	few	TGTGCCAGCAGCTTACCCGGGACTAGCGGCACTTACGAGCAGTACTTC	CASSLPGTSGTYEQYF
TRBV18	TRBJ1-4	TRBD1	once	TGTGCCAGCTCACCACCGAATAGGGGGCTTGAAAAACTGTTTTTT	CASSPPNRGLEKLFF
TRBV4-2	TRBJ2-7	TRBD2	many	TGTGCCAGCAGCCAAGAAGTAGCGGGGGGGATTTACGAGCAGTACTTC	CASSQEVAGGIYEQYF
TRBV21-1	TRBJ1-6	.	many	TGTGCCAGCAGCAAAGAGGAACAGTCGTTTAATTCACCCCTCCACTTT	CASSKEEQSFNSPLHF
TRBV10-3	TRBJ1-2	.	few	TGTGCCATCAGCCCGGGCACAGGCTATGGCTACACCTTC	CAISPGTGYGYTF
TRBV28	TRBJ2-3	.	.	TGTGCCAGCAGGCCCCCGGGCTCCCCCACAGATACGCAGTATTTT	CASRPPGSPTDTQYF
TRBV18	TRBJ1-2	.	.	TGTGCCAGCTCACCAGGCGAGGACTATGGCTACACCTTC	CASSPGEDYGYTF
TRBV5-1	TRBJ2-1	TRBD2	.	TGCGCCAGCAGCTTGCCCTTTGCGGGAGGGCCCTCCTACAATGAGCAGTTCTTC	CASSLPFAGGPSYNEQFF
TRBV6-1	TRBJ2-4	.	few	TGTGCCAGCAGTCAGGGGTTAAACATTCAGTACTTC	CASSQGLNIQYF
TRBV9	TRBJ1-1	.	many	TGTGCCAGCAGCGTAGGGGCCGGTGACACTGAAGCTTTCTTT	CASSVGAGDTEAFF
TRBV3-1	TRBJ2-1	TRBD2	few	TGTGCCAGCAGCCCGCATCTTACCGGGACTAGCGGGAGGGATGAGCAGTTCTTC	CASSPHLTGTSGRDEQFF
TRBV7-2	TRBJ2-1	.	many	TGTGCCAGCAGCTTAGGGGGATTCAACAATGAGCAGTTCTTC	CASSLGGFNNEQFF
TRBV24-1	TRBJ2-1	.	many	TGTGCCACCAGTGATTCGGCAGGGAAGTCCTACAATGAGCAGTTCTTC	CATSDSAGKSYNEQFF
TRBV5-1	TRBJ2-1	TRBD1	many	TGCGCCAGCAGCTTCCGACAGGGAAGCAATGAGCAGTTCTTC	CASSFRQGSNEQFF